The source of this T cell receptor (beta chain) is a study of T cell repertoires in cytomegalovirus infection. The wider study: Public TCR beta signatures were indicative of both CMV infection and a matching HLA type.

This clonotype was observed a few times. The antigen is undetermined. Each CDR3 protein is one row after TCRdb ran MiXCR on the reads. Here the sample spans approximately 280,000 distinct CDR3 sequences, 22% being singletons. Germline CDR1 and CDR2: DFQATT and SNEGSKA (reference sequence). J gave up 4 bases and V 1 base, and 15 bases lay outside the gene matches. The CDR3 covers 17 residues. The chain joins TRBV20-1 to TRBJ1-1; 7 bases fit TRBD1. The TCR was taken from a human donor in good health (CMV status not recorded). Some clones in this sample may be carry-over from other donors' samples. The sequencing used cultured PBMCs, collected from culture after CMV antigen stimulation. CDR3 in DNA: TGCAGTGCTAGAGGATTACCGTACAGGGGAGGTGGCACTGAAGCTTTCTTT. It encodes CSARGLPYRGGGTEAFF.